This TCR beta chain originates from a study of blood T cell repertoires in COVID-19. Study in general: Acute and convalescent COVID-19 samples came from the United States, Italy and Spain. T cells, B-cell-depleted T cells, or PBMCs provided the cDNA or gDNA that served as material.

In this sample, this clone turned up once. CDR1 and CDR2 (germline): SEHNR, FQNEAQ (reference sequence). Germline trimming cut 4 bases from V and 3 bases from J; bases unmatched to any gene: 5. The CDR3 runs to 14 residues. In the authors' methods: Using reference gene primer amplification, nucleated cell counts were estimated. TCRdb's table, derived via immunoSEQ multiplex PCR, lists solely in-frame clones and lacks some. The V and J calls and clone size are taken from that table; D and trimming were inferred from the DNA. The sample includes some 44,000 clones, about 90% seen only once; the top ten take around 12%.

The TCR sequence derives from a human donor in a cohort sampled during active COVID-19. The sequencing sample was made of peripheral blood. The chain carries TRBV7-9 and TRBJ2-5; 7 positions agree with TRBD2. This CDR3 is CASSYSSGEETQYF. The CDR3, as DNA: TGTGCCAGCAGCTACTCTAGCGGCGAAGAGACCCAGTACTTC.